The TCR beta chain described here comes from a study of shared clonotypes between healthy human individuals. Terminally differentiated effector memory CD45RA+ cells were excluded from the naive CD8 cells, which were CD45RO-negative and positively selected for CCR7. Donors, healthy HIV-negative adults, lacked recent acute infections or vaccinations. The CDR3 loop spans 16 amino acids. V was cut by 3 bases and J by 7 bases, with 23 bases left in between. Germline-derived CDR1 and CDR2 are SGHRS and YFSETQ. It was across several immunoSEQ plates that each subset's genomic DNA was evenly split. Replicate sorted-subset PCRs were loaded with around 220 ng DNA, tens of thousands of T cell genomes. Assay: immunoSEQ multiplex PCR; the TCRdb copy retains only in-frame clones and omits some. Of over 2 million clones listed, over 85% are singletons.

The sequenced sample was naive CD8+ T cells sorted from blood. This TCR derives from a man aged 18 to 30 in good health. V and J are TRBV5-1 and TRBJ2-7, with D perhaps matching TRBD2 (5 bases). CDR3 DNA: TGCGCCAGCAGCTGGGAGAGGCCCCTCGAGTTGGGGGAGCAGTACTTC. It specifies CASSWERPLELGEQYF.